This is a list of T cell receptor beta chains from one sample in a study of blood T cell repertoires in COVID-19. Some clones are missing from TCRdb's copy, which holds only in-frame ones; the method was immunoSEQ multiplex PCR. Of under 150,000 clones in the sample, less than 85% were seen once. Sequenced input: peripheral blood. Every receptor here comes from a woman older than 75 in a cohort sampled during active or convalescent COVID-19. The CDR3 runs from the conserved cysteine through the conserved F or W. The D gene is left open where the match is weak. Part of the rows lack a size; the others show once, few, many or a class for expanded clones.

V gene: TRBV5-1
clone size: .
D gene: TRBD1
J gene: TRBJ2-3
CDR3 DNA: TGCGCCAGCAGCTTCTCAGGGGGCCCACCCAGCAGAGATACGCAGTATTTT
CDR3 protein: CASSFSGGPPSRDTQYF

V gene: TRBV6-5
clone size: .
D gene: .
J gene: TRBJ1-1
CDR3 DNA: TGTGCCAGCAGCGGGGGACGGGTGGACACTGAAGCTTTCTTT
CDR3 protein: CASSGGRVDTEAFF

V gene: TRBV12-5
clone size: .
D gene: .
J gene: TRBJ1-6
CDR3 DNA: TGTGCTAGCCAACAGGGTAGGGATTCACCCCTCCACTTT
CDR3 protein: CASQQGRDSPLHF

V gene: TRBV7-2
clone size: once
D gene: .
J gene: TRBJ2-1
CDR3 DNA: TGTGCCAGCAGCTTAGGTCCGCCGCGATACAATGAGCAGTTCTTC
CDR3 protein: CASSLGPPRYNEQFF

V gene: TRBV9
clone size: .
D gene: .
J gene: TRBJ1-2
CDR3 DNA: TGTGCCAGCAGCGTAGACCCAAACAGTTACTATGGCTACACCTTC
CDR3 protein: CASSVDPNSYYGYTF

V gene: TRBV5-1
clone size: .
D gene: .
J gene: TRBJ1-5
CDR3 DNA: TGCGCCAGCAGCCCGGACAGTAATCAGCCCCAGCATTTT
CDR3 protein: CASSPDSNQPQHF

V gene: TRBV28
clone size: .
D gene: .
J gene: TRBJ2-3
CDR3 DNA: TGTGCCAGCAGTTTAGGCGGGGGCCCCATACATACGCAGTATTTT
CDR3 protein: CASSLGGGPIHTQYF

V gene: TRBV5-1
clone size: .
D gene: .
J gene: TRBJ1-2
CDR3 DNA: TGCGCCAGCAGCTCGACAGGATATAACTATGGCTACACCTTC
CDR3 protein: CASSSTGYNYGYTF

V gene: TRBV19
clone size: .
D gene: TRBD2
J gene: TRBJ2-5
CDR3 DNA: TGTGCCAGTAGTTTCGGAACCGGGGGGTCCCAAGAGACCCAGTACTTC
CDR3 protein: CASSFGTGGSQETQYF

V gene: TRBV7-9
clone size: .
D gene: .
J gene: TRBJ2-7
CDR3 DNA: TGTGCCAGCAGGAAGGGACTCTACGAGCAGTACTTC
CDR3 protein: CASRKGLYEQYF

V gene: TRBV15
clone size: .
D gene: TRBD1
J gene: TRBJ2-5
CDR3 DNA: TGTGCCACAAAAAGGACAGGGAGATTGGAAGAGACCCAGTACTTC
CDR3 protein: CATKRTGRLEETQYF

V gene: TRBV7-2
clone size: .
D gene: TRBD1
J gene: TRBJ1-1
CDR3 DNA: TGTGCCAGCAGCTTAGCGCGACAGGGGGTAGAAGCTTTCTTT
CDR3 protein: CASSLARQGVEAFF

V gene: TRBV27
clone size: .
D gene: TRBD2
J gene: TRBJ2-1
CDR3 DNA: TGTGCCAGCAGTTTAACGAGACTAGCGGGGAATGAGCAGTTCTTC
CDR3 protein: CASSLTRLAGNEQFF

V gene: TRBV7-9
clone size: .
D gene: .
J gene: TRBJ1-4
CDR3 DNA: TGTGCCAGCACCAAACAGGGCCAGGGGGAAAAACTGTTTTTT
CDR3 protein: CASTKQGQGEKLFF